This T cell receptor beta chain emerged from a study of T cell responses to AZD1222 COVID-19 vaccine. General study findings and limits: Spike-specific TCR breadth and depth rose after two AZD1222 doses. Researchers took repertoire samples only after the peak T cell response had come. Baseline seropositivity occurred in only a handful of AZD1222 recipients. Nearly half of the spike-specific TCRs reportedly recognize variant regions that carry no mutations.

Sequencing used immunoSEQ multiplex PCR; TCRdb keeps in-frame clones, though not all of them. Altogether approximately 84,000 clones are present, approximately 85% being singletons, with the ten largest covering 10%. V dropped 8 bases and J dropped 2; count of bases not matched to a gene: 10. Per germline, CDR1 SEHNR and CDR2 FQNEAQ (reference sequence). This CDR3 contains 15 residues. Notes on this clone: Its antigen is not known.

The chain employs TRBV7-9 and TRBJ2-5; 8 positions match TRBD2. This sample comprised peripheral blood, obtained 28 days after the second AZD1222 dose. The TCR originated in an adult who received the AZD1222 COVID-19 vaccine. The CDR3 region has the DNA TGTGCCAGCGGTTTGACTAGCGAGATGCAAGAGACCCAGTACTTC. Residues: CASGLTSEMQETQYF. The variable domain in full, completed from reference TRBV7-9 and TRBJ2-5, reads DTGVSQNPRHKITKRGQNVTFRCDPISEHNRLYWYRQTLGQGPEFLTYFQNEAQLEKSRLLSDRFSAERPKGSFSTLEIQRTEQGDSAMYLCASGLTSEMQETQYFGPGTRLLVL.